Here is one T cell receptor (beta chain) with its context. No antigen is known for it. This specimen belongs to a study of OX40 agonist ivuxolimab in advanced cancers. General study results and limits: Antigen specificity remained undetermined for the expanded peripheral T cells.

This CDR3 contains 14 residues. CDR1 and CDR2 (germline): LNHDA, SQIVND (reference sequence). V was clipped by 1 base and J by 6 bases, with 10 bases between them. Method: immunoSEQ multiplex PCR; TCRdb's copy keeps in-frame clones and lacks some. The table includes roughly 3,600 clones, around 76% detected once. This sequence joins TRBV19 and TRBJ1-5; D remains unclear. The receptor's source is an adult with an advanced solid tumor such as melanoma, head and neck, liver or kidney cancer. Specimen: CD4+ or CD8+ T cells sorted from blood, collected in a trial of the OX40 agonist ivuxolimab. CDR3 nucleotides: TGTGCCAGTAGTATAGCCCTCTGGGGTCAGCCCCAGCATTTT. It translates to CASSIALWGQPQHF. The variable domain in full, with the rest retrieved from reference TRBV19 and TRBJ1-5, is DGGITQSPKYLFRKEGQNVTLSCEQNLNHDAMYWYRQDPGQGLRLIYYSQIVNDFQKGDIAEGYSVSREKKESFPLTVTSAQKNPTAFYLCASSIALWGQPQHFGDGTRLSIL.